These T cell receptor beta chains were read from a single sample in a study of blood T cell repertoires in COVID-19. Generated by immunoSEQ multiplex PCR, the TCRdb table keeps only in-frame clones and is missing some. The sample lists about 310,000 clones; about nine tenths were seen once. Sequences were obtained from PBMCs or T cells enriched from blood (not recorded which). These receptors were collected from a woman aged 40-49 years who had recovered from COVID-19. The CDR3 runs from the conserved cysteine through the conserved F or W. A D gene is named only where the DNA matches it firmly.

CDR3 protein: CATTRTQSSYEQYF
V gene: TRBV10-3
D gene: -
J gene: TRBJ2-7

CDR3 protein: CASSARAGLQETQYF
V gene: TRBV7-2
D gene: -
J gene: TRBJ2-5

CDR3 protein: CASSLVRGGNTGELFF
V gene: TRBV7-9
D gene: -
J gene: TRBJ2-2

CDR3 protein: CASSPATTSYEQYF
V gene: TRBV18
D gene: -
J gene: TRBJ2-7

CDR3 protein: CASSPRTEANTGELFF
V gene: TRBV9
D gene: -
J gene: TRBJ2-2

CDR3 protein: CASSVSGASTGELFF
V gene: TRBV9
D gene: -
J gene: TRBJ2-2

CDR3 protein: CASRLPEGDDEKLFF
V gene: TRBV7-9
D gene: -
J gene: TRBJ1-4

CDR3 protein: CASSPDDRPGLKLAYYGYTF
V gene: TRBV18
D gene: -
J gene: TRBJ1-2

CDR3 protein: CAWSWQGQYGSNQPQHF
V gene: TRBV30
D gene: -
J gene: TRBJ1-5

CDR3 protein: CASRGTTSNTGELFF
V gene: TRBV3-1/TRBV3-2
D gene: TRBD2
J gene: TRBJ2-2